Listed below are T cell receptor beta chains from one sample, sequenced in a study of tumor-infiltrating lymphocytes in primary liver carcinoma. TCRdb recomputed calls from the multiplex PCR reads with MiXCR, one row per CDR3 protein. Among 190,000 or so distinct CDR3 sequences, almost 65% were seen once, and the ten largest hold 6% to 8.5%. What was sequenced was peripheral blood. The receptor source for this set is a woman aged 55-69 years with primary liver carcinoma and hepatitis B virus infection. CDR3s include the opening cysteine and the closing phenylalanine or tryptophan. The order of the fields is V gene, clone size, D gene, CDR3 length, J gene, CDR3 protein, CDR3 DNA. D genes are given only for firm matches. Clone sizes are given selectively: once, few, many, or a class where the clone is expanded.

>TRBV10-3|-|-|15|TRBJ2-1
CAISESAATYNEQFF
TGTGCCATCAGTGAGTCTGCGGCTACCTACAATGAGCAGTTCTTC
>TRBV11-2|once|-|15|TRBJ1-2
CVSSLEGSSYECYTF
-
>TRBV11-2|-|TRBD2|16|TRBJ2-7
CASSERSGSGWNEQYF
TGTGCCAGCAGCGAACGGAGCGGGAGTGGCTGGAACGAGCAGTACTTC
>TRBV4-1|-|-|15|TRBJ1-5
CASSQVHGMGQPQHF
TGCGCCAGCAGCCAAGTTCATGGGATGGGTCAGCCCCAGCATTTT
>TRBV20-1|-|-|14|TRBJ2-7
CSTVPGGARYEQYF
TGCAGCACCGTCCCTGGGGGCGCGAGGTACGAGCAGTACTTC
>TRBV11-2|-|-|12|TRBJ1-2
CASSPGTYGHTF
TGTGCCAGCAGTCCGGGGACGTATGGCCACACCTTC
>TRBV11-2|-|TRBD1|15|TRBJ2-7
CESRSLRQGINEQYF
TGTGAGAGCAGATCTTTGCGACAGGGGATTAACGAGCAGTACTTC
>TRBV11-2|-|-|15|TRBJ2-5
CASSSPYRGLETQYF
TGTGCCAGCAGCTCCCCATACAGGGGACTTGAGACCCAGTACTTC
>TRBV11-2|-|TRBD1|14|TRBJ1-2
CAISTRQGASGYTF
TGTGCCATCAGTACCAGACAGGGGGCAAGTGGCTACACCTTC
>TRBV6-6|-|-|15|TRBJ2-7
CASSPREGGSYEQYF
TGTGCCAGCAGCCCTCGAGAGGGGGGCTCCTACGAGCAGTACTTC
>TRBV11-3|-|-|13|TRBJ2-1
CAISAARRNEQFF
TGTGCCATCAGCGCAGCCCGCCGCAATGAGCAGTTCTTC
>TRBV4-1|-|TRBD2|19|TRBJ2-3
CASSQDPGLVVSSTDTQYF
TGCGCCAGCAGCCAAGATCCGGGACTAGTGGTAAGTAGCACAGATACGCAGTATTTT
>TRBV5-5|-|TRBD1|16|TRBJ2-5
CANSTRRDRGKETQYF
TGTGCCAACAGCACTCGCCGAGACAGGGGGAAAGAGACCCAGTACTTC
>TRBV11-2|-|TRBD2|17|TRBJ2-3
CASSLGGLTYTSDIQYF
TGTGCCAGCAGCTTAGGGGGACTAACGTACACGTCAGATATACAGTACTTT
>TRBV29-1|many|-|12|TRBJ2-1
CSVEDWGEEQFF
TGCAGCGTTGAAGATTGGGGGGAGGAGCAGTTCTTC
>TRBV5-1|-|-|18|TRBJ2-1
CASSLESPWVSRNNEQFF
TGCGCCAGCAGCCTTGAGAGTCCTTGGGTTAGCAGGAACAATGAGCAGTTCTTC
>TRBV20-1|-|-|14|TRBJ2-1
CSAGLLGSYNEQFF
TGCAGTGCCGGATTACTAGGCTCCTACAATGAGCAGTTCTTC
>TRBV6-1|-|TRBD2|16|TRBJ2-7
CASCLRAGVISDEQYF
TGTGCCAGCTGTTTGAGGGCGGGAGTAATCTCAGACGAGCAGTACTTC
>TRBV6-1|-|TRBD1|14|TRBJ2-3
CATSGQGATDTQYF
TGTGCTACCTCGGGCCAGGGGGCGACAGATACGCAGTATTTT
>TRBV29-1|-|-|15|TRBJ2-1
CSAPSRGVAGNEQFF
TGCAGCGCCCCCTCCCGCGGGGTGGCGGGCAATGAACAGTTCTTC
>TRBV7-8|-|-|15|TRBJ1-6
CASSLESRVDSPLHF
TGTGCCAGCAGCTTAGAGAGCCGGGTGGATTCACCCCTCCACTTT
>TRBV11-2|-|-|13|TRBJ1-1
CASSSDFNTEVFF
TGTGCCAGCAGCTCCGACTTTAACACTGAAGTTTTCTTT
>TRBV4-1|many|TRBD2|15|TRBJ2-1
CASSFTGGTYNEQFF
TGCGCCAGCAGCTTCACGGGGGGAACGTACAATGAGCAGTTCTTC
>TRBV7-9|-|-|17|TRBJ2-1
CAGSLAGRMPFYNERFF
TGTGCCGGCAGCTTAGCCGGGCGGATGCCCTTCTACAATGAGCGGTTCTTC
>TRBV28|-|TRBD1|15|TRBJ2-7
CASSLWTGSSGEQYF
TGTGCCAGCAGTTTATGGACAGGGAGTTCTGGCGAGCAGTACTTC
>TRBV12-3/TRBV12-4|many|-|12|TRBJ1-6
CASSSPFSPLHF
TGTGCCAGCAGTAGCCCTTTCTCACCCCTCCACTTT
>TRBV5-6|-|TRBD2|18|TRBJ2-5
CASSLFSSGRAWGETQYF
TGTGCCAGCAGCTTGTTCTCTAGCGGGAGGGCCTGGGGGGAGACCCAGTACTTC
>TRBV12-5|few|-|15|TRBJ2-1
CASGQTGSPYNEQFF
TGTGCTAGTGGACAAACAGGGTCCCCCTACAATGAGCAGTTCTTC
>TRBV6-6|many|-|13|TRBJ1-6
CASQSGYNSPLHF
TGTGCCAGCCAGTCAGGGTATAATTCACCCCTCCACTTT
>TRBV11-1|-|-|16|TRBJ2-3
CASSHKQAAVTDTQYF
TGTGCCAGCAGCCACAAACAGGCGGCGGTAACAGATACGCAGTATTTT
>TRBV6-1|-|-|20|TRBJ2-5
CASRAGRPSQAPHNQETQYF
TGTGCCAGCAGAGCCGGTAGGCCCTCTCAGGCCCCCCACAACCAAGAGACCCAGTACTTC
>TRBV12-3/TRBV12-4|many|-|13|TRBJ2-1
CASSTTAYNEQFF
TGTGCCAGCAGTACGACAGCTTACAATGAGCAGTTCTTC
>TRBV6-4|few|-|13|TRBJ1-5
CASSAREGQPQHF
TGTGCCAGCAGTGCCAGGGAGGGTCAGCCCCAGCATTTT
>TRBV10-3|-|-|15|TRBJ1-2
CAISTPGTTNYGYTF
TGTGCCATCAGTACTCCGGGGACTACTAACTATGGCTACACCTTC
>TRBV11-2|-|TRBD2|17|TRBJ2-5
CPSSLGTGGRRGETQYF
TGTCCCAGCAGCTTAGGCACGGGCGGGAGGAGGGGAGAGACCCAATACTTC
>TRBV28|few|-|14|TRBJ2-7
CASSPDMVSYEQYF
TGTGCCAGCAGCCCCGACATGGTCTCCTACGAGCAGTACTTC
>TRBV5-1|few|-|16|TRBJ2-3
CASSLKLGGDGDTQYF
TGCGCCAGCAGCTTGAAATTGGGAGGAGATGGAGATACGCAGTATTTT
>TRBV5-1|-|-|14|TRBJ1-3
CASSLTGTGSNIYF
TGCGCCAGCAGCTTGACAGGTACTGGAAGCAACATATATTTT
>TRBV11-2|once|-|20|TRBJ1-1
CASSPHQHGHLRFWGHGAFF
TGTGCCAGTAGCCCTCATCAGCACGGACACCTTCGCTTTTGGGGCCATGGAGCTTTCTTT
>TRBV11-2|-|-|14|TRBJ2-1
CASSLDRNLNEQFF
TGTGCCAGCAGCTTAGATAGGAACCTCAATGAGCAGTTCTTC
>TRBV7-9|-|TRBD1|16|TRBJ2-1
CASSSGWTGPGDEQFF
TGTGCCAGCAGCTCAGGTTGGACAGGCCCTGGGGATGAGCAGTTCTTC
>TRBV7-9|-|-|13|TRBJ2-7
CASSLAGVNEQYF
TGTGCCAGCAGCTTAGCGGGAGTCAACGAGCAGTACTTC
>TRBV29-1|once|TRBD2|20|TRBJ2-3
CSATGSRAGGPRPFTDTQYF
TGCAGCGCCACAGGGTCTCGGGCGGGAGGGCCTCGGCCTTTCACAGATACGCAGTATTTT
>TRBV2|-|TRBD2|15|TRBJ2-3
CASTKAGGVTDTQYF
TGTGCCAGCACAAAGGCGGGAGGAGTAACAGATACGCAGTATTTT
>TRBV10-2|many|-|15|TRBJ1-5
CASSESSGDDQPQHF
TGCGCCAGCAGTGAGTCATCAGGGGACGATCAGCCCCAGCATTTT
>TRBV12-3/TRBV12-4|-|-|13|TRBJ1-6
CASSSRGSSPLHF
TGTGCCAGCAGTTCGAGAGGGAGTTCACCCCTCCACTTT
>TRBV7-9|-|-|14|TRBJ1-2
CASSSKPSGDGYTF
TGTGCCAGCAGCTCTAAGCCGTCAGGGGACGGCTACACCTTC
>TRBV4-1|-|-|15|TRBJ2-1
CASSQDAAEYLEQFF
TGCGCCAGCAGCCAAGATGCGGCAGAGTACCTTGAGCAGTTCTTC
>TRBV5-5|many|-|17|TRBJ2-1
CASSLAQSFGSRGEQFF
TGTGCCAGCAGCTTGGCCCAGTCTTTCGGGAGTAGGGGTGAGCAGTTCTTC
>TRBV14|few|-|17|TRBJ2-2
CASSQDRGISLTGELFF
TGTGCCAGCAGCCAGGATCGCGGGATTAGCCTCACCGGGGAGCTGTTTTTT
>TRBV28|many|-|19|TRBJ1-5
CASSLRLMSGTVSNQPQHF
TGTGCCAGCAGTTTACGGCTAATGTCGGGCACGGTGAGCAATCAGCCCCAGCATTTT
>TRBV20-1|once|TRBD2|15|TRBJ2-7
CSARVRLAHPYEQYF
TGCAGTGCTAGAGTGAGACTAGCACATCCCTACGAGCAGTACTTC
>TRBV29-1|-|-|14|TRBJ1-2
CSVARWTGARGYTF
TGTAGCGTTGCCCGGTGGACGGGCGCTCGCGGGTACACCTTC
>TRBV6-2/TRBV6-3|once|-|14|TRBJ1-1
CASIQDFINTEAFF
TGTGCCAGCATACAGGATTTTATAAACACTGAAGCTTTCTTT
>TRBV28|many|TRBD2|14|TRBJ2-1
CASSPRGSGDEQFF
TGTGCCAGCAGCCCTCGGGGTAGCGGGGATGAGCAGTTCTTC
>TRBV10-1|-|TRBD1|13|TRBJ1-1
CASSGQVNTEAFF
TGCGCCAGCAGCGGACAGGTGAACACTGAAGCTTTCTTT
>TRBV7-9|-|TRBD1|12|TRBJ2-7
CASSSQDREQYF
TGTGCCAGCAGCTCCCAGGACAGGGAGCAGTACTTC
>TRBV4-1|-|TRBD1|17|TRBJ2-6
CASSSRTGGGGANVLTF
TGCGCCAGCAGCTCCCGGACAGGGGGGGGTGGGGCCAACGTCCTGACTTTC
>TRBV7-3|few|TRBD2|15|TRBJ2-7
CASSLIGTSRGEQYF
TGTGCCAGCAGCTTAATCGGGACTAGTAGAGGGGAGCAGTACTTC
>TRBV29-1|few|-|16|TRBJ2-3
CSVEHRDSHYTDTQYF
TGCAGCGTTGAGCACCGGGACTCCCACTACACAGATACGCAGTATTTT